This T cell receptor (beta chain) is drawn from a study of lymphopenia after photon versus proton radiotherapy. Whole-study results and caveats: Photon-treated patients lost naive T cells and TCR diversity; proton-treated stayed stable. Post-nadir TCR diversity decline inversely tracked overall survival among those who died.

Germline-derived CDR1 and CDR2 are MNHEY and SMNVEV (reference sequence). V dropped 6 bases and J dropped 3 bases, with 12 bases sitting between them. This CDR3 has 13 amino acids. Sequenced by immunoSEQ multiplex PCR; TCRdb stores in-frame clones only, minus some. There are about 64,000 clones in the sample; approximately 90% occur only once, and roughly 12% lies in the top ten. As to this clone: Its antigen remains unidentified.

This TCR derives from a man aged 80 or over with esophageal cancer. Sample: peripheral blood, taken from a patient treated with proton-based radiotherapy. This rearrangement joins TRBV27 to TRBJ2-7; TRBD2 might be the D (6 bases). CDR3 nucleotides: TGTGCCAGCAGGGGCGGACTAAACTACGAGCAGTACTTC. The encoded protein is CASRGGLNYEQYF.